The 8 T cell receptor beta chains presented below share a single source sample, sequenced in a study of identical twins. TCRdb re-called the 5' RACE reads through MiXCR, storing one row per CDR3 protein. The sample carries under 350,000 distinct CDR3 sequences, roughly 9% recorded once. These sequences were also reported in another study, on yellow fever vaccine responses in identical twins.

Material: CD8+ T cells sorted from blood. The receptors come from a woman aged 18-29 years in good health.

This clonotype turned up a few times. The CDR3 DNA reads as TGTGCCAGCAGCTTAGCCTGGGGAGGTTACGAGCAGTACTTC. It encodes CASSLAWGGYEQYF. The chain employs TRBV7-9 and TRBJ2-7, with a weak D call TRBD2 (6 bases). CDR1 is SEHNR and CDR2 is FQNEAQ in the germline V gene (reference sequence). V was trimmed by 0 bases and J by 4 bases, leaving 10 bases between them. The CDR3 totals 14 residues.

This clonotype was recorded at least ten times. The J gene is TRBJ2-7, the V gene TRBV5-6; tentative D call: TRBD1 (6 bases). Germline loops: CDR1 SGHDT, CDR2 YYEEEE. V dropped 0 bases and J dropped 2 bases, with 15 bases sitting between them. This CDR3 is 16 amino acids long. The CDR3 spells CASSLARGSLTYEQYF. The CDR3 region has the DNA TGTGCCAGCAGCTTGGCCAGGGGCAGCCTCACCTACGAGCAGTACTTC.

This clonotype was counted between two and nine times. The genes are TRBV29-1 and TRBJ1-5, with D possibly TRBD1 on 5 matching bases. The DNA matches TRBJ2-3 better at its end, which makes the J call doubtful. Germline assignment: CDR1 SQVTM and CDR2 ANQGSEA. This CDR3 region has 15 residues. CDR3 in amino acids: CSVVDSADSNQPQYF. The CDR3 DNA reads as TGCAGCGTTGTCGACAGCGCAGATAGCAATCAGCCCCAGTATTTT.

This clonotype showed up many times. The gene calls are TRBV7-2 and TRBJ2-3; 10 nucleotides align to TRBD2. V shed 8 bases and J 4 bases; nucleotides not matched to a gene: 9. CDR3 length: 15 amino acids. Germline V gene data show CDR1 as SGHTA and CDR2 as FQGNSA. CDR3 residues: CASGIAGGLPDTQYF. The CDR3 coding sequence is TGTGCCAGCGGAATAGCGGGAGGTTTGCCAGATACGCAGTATTTT.

A few counts support this clonotype. The V call is TRBV20-1, the J call TRBJ2-7, with unresolved D. Trimming removed 0 bases from V and 1 base from J, with 10 bases in between. The CDR3 sequence is 14 residues long. From germline, CDR1 is DFQATT and CDR2 SNEGSKA (reference sequence). This CDR3 is CSARDLVSSYEQYF. CDR3 nucleotides: TGCAGTGCTAGAGATCTAGTTAGTTCCTACGAGCAGTACTTC.

CDR3 sequence reads: CAWSLLAGEQFF. CDR3 in DNA: TGTGCCTGGAGTCTCCTAGCGGGAGAGCAGTTCTTC. V is TRBV30 and J is TRBJ2-1; TRBD2 agrees at 9 bases. This CDR3 spans 12 amino acids. Per the germline V gene, CDR1 is GTSNPN and CDR2 is SVGIG (reference sequence). V shed 2 bases, J shed 10 bases, and the junction held 3 bases outside the gene matches.

This chain links TRBV6-2 or TRBV6-3 with TRBJ2-2; D uncertain. CDR3 length: 13 amino acids. The ends were cut back, 1 base at V and 4 bases at J, with 4 bases in the middle. In germline, CDR1 is MNHEY, CDR2 SVGEGT. CDR3 sequence (DNA): TGTGCCAGCAGTTACTTTGGCACCGGGGAGCTGTTTTTT. Amino acid sequence: CASSYFGTGELFF.

The rearrangement joins TRBV24-1 to TRBJ2-1; D ambiguous. The CDR3 length is 13 residues. Trimming pared 0 bases from V and 5 bases from J, leaving 4 bases between. Looked up from germline, CDR1 is KGHDR and CDR2 is SFDVKD. CDR3 region: CATSDLPDNEQFF. The CDR3 DNA reads as TGTGCCACCAGTGATTTGCCTGACAATGAGCAGTTCTTC.